The entry below gives a single TCR beta chain sequence along with its context. Its matching antigen is unknown. The sample belongs to a study of CXCR3-negative and CXCR3-positive naive CD8 T cells. Study conclusions and caveats: Each naive subset displayed comparably high diversity, whereas memory CD8+ cells displayed much lower diversity. Expression of CXCR3 was partially reduced after cryopreservation, and fresh PBMCs were used in most assays. More hydrophobic TRB CDR3s occurred in CXCR3-positive than in CXCR3-negative naive cells.

Libraries were UMI-labeled 5' RACE TRB cDNA. No DNA is given; TCRdb re-called the 5' RACE reads and lists each CDR3 protein once. The sample holds more than 45,000 distinct CDR3 sequences. The CDR3 is 14 residues long. The germline gives CDR1 SGHTA, CDR2 FQGNSA. This sequence joins TRBV7-2 and TRBJ2-1. The sequencing input was naive CXCR3- CD8+ T cells from blood. Subset in this sample: CD45RO-CCR7+CD27+CD95- naive CD8+ T cells lacking CXCR3 (TNR3-). The origin of this receptor is a human donor in good health. Some clones in this sample may be carry-over from other donors' samples. CDR3 amino acids: CASSLEGFRGEQFF.